The 32 T cell receptor beta chains given below trace back to one sample, sequenced in a study of cytomegalovirus exposure and HLA in healthy donors. Both 60 Vbeta primers and 13 Jbeta primers went into the PCR. Measured with immunoSEQ multiplex PCR; TCRdb has only the in-frame clones, and not every one. The table has around 180,000 clones, 75% to 85% seen once. The sample taken for sequencing was PBMCs. The receptors originated from a man aged 25 to 45 in good health and CMV-seropositive.

V gene TRBV5-1 combines with J gene TRBJ1-1; 9 bases align to TRBD1. The CDR3 is made up of 16 amino acids. Germline lookup yields CDR1 SGHRS and CDR2 YFSETQ. Trimming took 0 bases from V and 0 from J; bases not matched to a gene: 3. The CDR3 nucleotides read TGCGCCAGCAGCTTGGGACAGGGGGGTATGAACACTGAAGCTTTCTTT. This gives the protein CASSLGQGGMNTEAFF.

The chain couples TRBV4-2 to TRBJ2-7; 12 nucleotides agree with TRBD2. The V gene end was trimmed by 4 bases and the J gene end by 2 bases; junction bases not matched to a gene: 9. In germline, CDR1 is LGHNA, CDR2 YNFKEQ. The CDR3 covers 17 residues. CDR3 in DNA: TGTGCCAGCAGCCTTCCCCTAGCGGGAGGGTTACCCTACGAGCAGTACTTC. Translating gives CASSLPLAGGLPYEQYF.

V gene TRBV12-5 combines with J gene TRBJ2-1, with 14 bases fitting TRBD2. There are 15 residues in the CDR3. CDR1 LGHNT and CDR2 FRNRAP come from the germline V gene. The junction had 6 bases not matched to a gene; V was cut back by 1 base and J by 13 bases. DNA for the CDR3: TGTGCTAGTGGTTTGGACCAGACTAGCGGGGGGGTTCAGTTCTTC. Translation: CASGLDQTSGGVQFF.

The chain joins TRBV4-1 to TRBJ1-2; D is uncertain. The germline V gene has CDR1 MGHRA and CDR2 YSYEKL. CDR3 size: 15 residues. V shed 4 bases and J shed 4 bases, with 16 bases lying between them. In DNA form, the CDR3 reads TGCGCCAGCAGCCCGCCCGGGGTAGTGAGCTATGGCTACACCTTC. Its translation: CASSPPGVVSYGYTF.

V gene TRBV25-1 combines with J gene TRBJ2-3; 15 positions agree with TRBD2. The V and J ends lost 4 bases and 1 base, in that order; junction bases with no gene match: 6. The CDR3 contains 18 residues. The V gene's germline CDR1 is MGHDK and CDR2 SYGVNS. CDR3 amino acids: CASSAWTSGGDRTDTQYF. The CDR3 nucleotides read TGTGCCAGCAGTGCTTGGACTAGCGGGGGGGACCGCACAGATACGCAGTATTTT.

This chain uses TRBV28 with TRBJ2-1; D may be TRBD1 (5 bases). This CDR3 has 13 amino acids. Germline CDR1 is MDHEN and CDR2 is SYDVKM. Trimming shortened V by 8 bases and J by 2 bases, and 10 bases separated the two germline ends. Here the CDR3 reads CASGAYPYNEQFF. The CDR3 DNA sequence: TGTGCCAGCGGGGCCTATCCCTACAATGAGCAGTTCTTC.

The V gene is TRBV19, the J gene TRBJ2-7, with 8 bases identical to TRBD1. V shed 6 bases and J 7 bases; nucleotides not matched to a gene: 8. Germline values: CDR1 LNHDA, CDR2 SQIVND (reference sequence). The CDR3 runs to 13 residues. The CDR3 DNA follows: TGTGCCAGTAGCAGACAGGGGTTAGGGGAGCAGTACTTC. This codes for CASSRQGLGEQYF. The full variable domain, in which reference TRBV19 and TRBJ2-7 provide the parts outside the CDR3, is DGGITQSPKYLFRKEGQNVTLSCEQNLNHDAMYWYRQDPGQGLRLIYYSQIVNDFQKGDIAEGYSVSREKKESFPLTVTSAQKNPTAFYLCASSRQGLGEQYFGPGTRLTVT.

The chain is built from TRBV5-8 and TRBJ2-3; TRBD2 aligns across 11 bases. The CDR3 spans 16 residues. CDR1 is SGHTS, CDR2 YDEGEE, per germline. With V trimmed by 0 bases and J by 2 bases, 2 bases remained unmatched. Here the CDR3 reads CASSLGLAGTTDTQYF. The CDR3 DNA reads as TGTGCCAGCAGCTTGGGACTAGCGGGAACCACAGATACGCAGTATTTT.

The CDR3 is CASSRGLSQYF. The CDR3 region has the DNA TGTGCCAGCAGCCGAGGGTTGTCCCAGTACTTC. The rearrangement joins TRBV7-9 to TRBJ2-5, with a weak D call TRBD2 (5 bases). Germline CDR1 SEHNR, CDR2 FQNEAQ (reference sequence). The CDR3 contains 11 residues. Trimming pared 5 bases from V and 9 bases from J, leaving 10 bases between.

The chain recombines TRBV10-1 with TRBJ1-1; no reliable D call. Trimming shortened V by 3 bases and J by 6 bases, and 11 bases separated the two germline ends. Germline-derived CDR1 and CDR2 are WNHNN and SYGVQD (reference sequence). The CDR3 runs to 13 residues. The chain's CDR3 is CASSESDSAEAFF. CDR3 nucleotide sequence: TGCGCCAGCAGTGAATCAGACTCCGCTGAAGCTTTCTTT.

The chain carries TRBV30 and TRBJ2-7; 7 nucleotides match TRBD2. V gave up 3 bases and J gave up 1 base; unmatched junction bases: 6. This CDR3 has 14 residues. Germline lookup yields CDR1 GTSNPN and CDR2 SVGIG (reference sequence). CDR3 sequence: CAWRTAGASYEQYF. The CDR3 nucleotides are TGTGCCTGGAGAACGGCGGGAGCGTCCTACGAGCAGTACTTC.

The chain uses TRBV7-2 and TRBJ2-5; a weak D match, TRBD1 (5 bases). The J call is in doubt because the DNA end fits TRBJ2-7 better. The CDR3 is 13 amino acids. Per germline, CDR1 SGHTA and CDR2 FQGNSA. CDR3 protein: CASSSAQGYEQYF. The CDR3 bases are TGTGCCAGCAGCTCGGCGCAGGGTTACGAGCAGTACTTC.

The V call is TRBV7-9, the J call TRBJ2-5; D not resolved. Germline loops: CDR1 SEHNR, CDR2 FQNEAQ (reference sequence). Trimming removed 1 base from V and 0 bases from J, with 6 bases in between. The CDR3 runs to 14 residues. The CDR3 DNA follows: TGTGCCAGCAGCTTAGTTACATACCAAGAGACCCAGTACTTC. Residues: CASSLVTYQETQYF.

The chain is built from TRBV6-5 and TRBJ1-1; D might be TRBD1 (6 bases). There are 14 residues in the CDR3. Germline V lookup: CDR1 MNHEY, CDR2 SVGAGI. The V end was cut by 6 bases, the J end by 8 bases, with 19 bases between. The CDR3 bases are TGTGCCAGCAGGGAAGAAGCAGGGACATTAGAAGCTTTCTTT. Its protein is CASREEAGTLEAFF.

The chain has TRBV9 and TRBJ1-2, with D perhaps matching TRBD1 (5 bases). The CDR3 has 15 residues. V lost 0 bases and J lost 5, with 14 bases in between. Per the germline V gene, CDR1 is SGDLS and CDR2 is YYNGEE. DNA for the CDR3: TGTGCCAGCAGCGTAGATAAAGGGGCTATATATGGCTACACCTTC. This encodes CASSVDKGAIYGYTF.

This sequence joins TRBV6-5 and TRBJ1-2, with D possibly TRBD1 on 5 matching bases. V gave up 4 bases and J gave up 8 bases, with 17 bases separating them. Germline CDR1 and CDR2: MNHEY and SVGAGI. CDR3 length equals 14 residues. The CDR3 protein is CASSSNKGGVGYTF. The CDR3 DNA reads TGTGCCAGCAGTTCTAACAAGGGAGGGGTGGGCTACACCTTC.

This chain connects TRBV19 to TRBJ2-3; TRBD2 agrees at 11 bases. Germline assignment: CDR1 LNHDA and CDR2 SQIVND (reference sequence). The CDR3 spans 16 residues. V trimming: 6 bases; J trimming: 2 bases; junction bases outside the gene matches: 7. The CDR3: CASRSGLAEHTDTQYF. CDR3 DNA sequence: TGTGCCAGTAGATCGGGACTAGCGGAGCACACAGATACGCAGTATTTT. The whole variable domain, filled in from reference TRBV19 and TRBJ2-3, reads DGGITQSPKYLFRKEGQNVTLSCEQNLNHDAMYWYRQDPGQGLRLIYYSQIVNDFQKGDIAEGYSVSREKKESFPLTVTSAQKNPTAFYLCASRSGLAEHTDTQYFGPGTRLTVL.

The V call is TRBV5-1, the J call TRBJ2-2; a weak D match, TRBD2 (6 bases). Trimming shortened V by 0 bases and J by 5 bases, and 11 bases separated the two germline ends. This CDR3 is built from 15 residues. In germline, CDR1 is SGHRS, CDR2 YFSETQ. CDR3 in DNA: TGCGCCAGCAGCTTGGATAGTGGAGGGACCGGGGAGCTGTTTTTT. Translated: CASSLDSGGTGELFF.

In its sample, this clone was seen a few times. The gene calls are TRBV4-1 and TRBJ1-1; no firm D call. CDR1 is MGHRA and CDR2 is YSYEKL in the germline V gene. Trimming took off 0 bases at V and 8 bases at J, with 4 bases between the two ends. The CDR3 has 11 amino acids. The CDR3 DNA reads as TGCGCCAGCAGCCAAGAGACAGAAGCTTTCTTT. It encodes CASSQETEAFF.

This clone was picked up a small number of times. The CDR3 loop reads CASIPKGAGRTYEQYF. CDR3 nucleotides: TGTGCCAGCATCCCAAAGGGCGCGGGAAGGACCTACGAGCAGTACTTC. This chain links TRBV2 with TRBJ2-7; TRBD2 might be the D (6 bases). CDR1 is SNHLY and CDR2 is FYNNEI in the germline V gene. This CDR3 contains 16 residues. V was cut by 7 bases and J by 2 bases, with 21 bases left in between.

This clone is a singleton in its sample. The chain uses TRBV7-9 and TRBJ2-7, with 8 bases aligning to TRBD2. In germline, CDR1 is SEHNR, CDR2 FQNEAQ (reference sequence). V trimming: 5 bases; J trimming: 2 bases; junction bases outside the gene matches: 5. The CDR3 sequence is 14 residues long. The CDR3 DNA reads as TGTGCCAGCAGCCCGAGGACTAGCCCCTACGAGCAGTACTTC. It translates to CASSPRTSPYEQYF.

The chain carries TRBV28 and TRBJ1-1; 7 nucleotides match TRBD1. The ends lost 7 bases at V and 0 bases at J; junction bases unmatched: 11. The CDR3 is made up of 16 amino acids. CDR1 is MDHEN and CDR2 is SYDVKM in the germline V gene. In DNA form, the CDR3 reads TGTGCCAGCATACCGGACAGGCACAACATGAACACTGAAGCTTTCTTT. It yields the protein CASIPDRHNMNTEAFF.

This clone has a single count. This chain links TRBV4-1 with TRBJ2-7; 11 positions agree with TRBD1. The germline V gene encodes CDR1 MGHRA and CDR2 YSYEKL. The V gene end was trimmed by 1 base and the J gene end by 4 bases; junction bases not matched to a gene: 3. The CDR3 length is 15 residues. In DNA form, the CDR3 reads TGCGCCAGCAGCCAAGTAGGGACAGGGGGGTACGAGCAGTACTTC. Encoded protein: CASSQVGTGGYEQYF.

The chain combines TRBV18 with TRBJ1-3, with D uncertain. Deletions cut 2 bases from V and 0 bases from J, with 14 bases between. The CDR3 is 17 amino acids. Per the germline V gene, CDR1 is KGHSH and CDR2 is LQKENI. The CDR3 DNA is TGTGCCAGCTCACCAGTCCCGCTAGAGGTCTCTGGAAACACCATATATTTT. Protein sequence: CASSPVPLEVSGNTIYF.

The chain carries TRBV4-3 and TRBJ1-2, with 10 bases that match TRBD1. The J segment lost 4 bases and the V segment lost 0 bases, leaving 5 bases of the junction unmatched. This CDR3 comprises 16 residues. Per the germline V gene, CDR1 is LGHNA and CDR2 is YSLEER. In DNA form, the CDR3 reads TGCGCCAGCAGCCAAGATCGCCGGACAGGGGGCTATGGCTACACCTTC. It translates to CASSQDRRTGGYGYTF.

The chain employs TRBV18 and TRBJ2-6; D is perhaps TRBD1 (5 bases). CDR1 is KGHSH, CDR2 LQKENI, per germline. The CDR3 consists of 15 residues. Trimming cost V 4 bases and J 4 bases, with 11 bases left between them. CDR3 loop: CASSRRVPGANVLTF. The CDR3 DNA is TGTGCCAGCTCACGCAGGGTCCCCGGGGCCAACGTCCTGACTTTC.

The chain uses TRBV27 and TRBJ1-2, with D perhaps matching TRBD1 (5 bases). The CDR3 length is 15 residues. Trimming shortened V by 3 bases and J by 0 bases, and 11 bases separated the two germline ends. The germline V gene has CDR1 MNHEY and CDR2 SMNVEV (reference sequence). In DNA, the CDR3 is TGTGCCAGCAGTTTCGACAGACGGGCTAACTATGGCTACACCTTC. Translation: CASSFDRRANYGYTF.

Only a few counts were recorded for this clone. The J gene is TRBJ2-3, the V gene TRBV11-3, with D possibly TRBD1 on 6 matching bases. Germline V CDR1 and CDR2: SGHNT, YENEEA. Trimming pared 8 bases from V and 2 bases from J, leaving 11 bases between. This CDR3 is built from 13 residues. CDR3 DNA sequence: TGTGCCAGCGGCCGGGACACCACAGATACGCAGTATTTT. Amino acids: CASGRDTTDTQYF.

This clone was picked up a small number of times. The chain is built from TRBV7-9 and TRBJ2-3; 9 bases match TRBD2. Trimming at V came to 11 bases and at J to 1 base, leaving 7 bases not matched to a gene. The germline gives CDR1 SEHNR, CDR2 FQNEAQ (reference sequence). This CDR3 spans 14 amino acids. This CDR3 reads CAGVAGVRTDTQYF. The CDR3 DNA reads TGTGCCGGGGTAGCGGGAGTCCGCACAGATACGCAGTATTTT.

This chain connects TRBV5-1 to TRBJ2-2, with D perhaps TRBD1 (6 bases). The CDR3 is 16 residues long. Trimming cost V 1 base and J 7 bases, with 17 bases left between them. Germline CDR1 SGHRS, CDR2 YFSETQ. CDR3: CASSLLQGKSSGELFF. The DNA for the CDR3 is TGCGCCAGCAGCTTGTTACAGGGCAAGTCGAGCGGGGAGCTGTTTTTT.

CDR3 in amino acids: CASSVGGGAGQPQHF. The CDR3 DNA reads TGTGCCAGCAGCGTAGGGGGGGGCGCGGGTCAGCCCCAGCATTTT. J is TRBJ1-5 and V is TRBV9, with D possibly TRBD1 on 6 matching bases. Between the trimmed V and J ends, which lost 0 bases and 6 bases, there was a span of 13 bases. CDR1 and CDR2 (germline): SGDLS, YYNGEE. The CDR3 loop spans 15 amino acids.

The CDR3 reads CASSIGTGGTDTQYF. The CDR3 DNA is TGTGCCAGTAGTATAGGGACAGGGGGCACAGATACGCAGTATTTT. The chain couples TRBV19 to TRBJ2-3; TRBD1 agrees at 9 bases. The CDR3 has 15 residues. Germline assignment: CDR1 LNHDA and CDR2 SQIVND (reference sequence). Trimming at V came to 1 base and at J to 1 base, leaving 0 bases not matched to a gene.